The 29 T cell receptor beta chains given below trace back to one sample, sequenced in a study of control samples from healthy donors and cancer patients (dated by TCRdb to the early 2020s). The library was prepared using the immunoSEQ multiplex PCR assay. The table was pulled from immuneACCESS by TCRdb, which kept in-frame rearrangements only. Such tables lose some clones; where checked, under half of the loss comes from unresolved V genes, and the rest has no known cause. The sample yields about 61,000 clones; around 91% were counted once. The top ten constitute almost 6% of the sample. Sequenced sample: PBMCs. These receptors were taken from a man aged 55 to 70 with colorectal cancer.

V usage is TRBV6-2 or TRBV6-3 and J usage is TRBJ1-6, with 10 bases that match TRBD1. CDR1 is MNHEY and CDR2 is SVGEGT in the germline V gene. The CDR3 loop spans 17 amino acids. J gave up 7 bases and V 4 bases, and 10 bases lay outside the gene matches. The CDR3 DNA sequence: TGTGCCAGCAGTTTCACTTCACCGGGACAGGGGAATTCACCCCTCCACTTT. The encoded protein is CASSFTSPGQGNSPLHF.

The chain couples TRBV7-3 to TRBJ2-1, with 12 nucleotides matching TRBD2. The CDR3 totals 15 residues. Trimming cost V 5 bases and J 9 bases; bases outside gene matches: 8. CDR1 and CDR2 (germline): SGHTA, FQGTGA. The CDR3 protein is CASSPGTSGFGEQFF. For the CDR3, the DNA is TGTGCCAGCAGCCCCGGGACTAGCGGGTTTGGTGAGCAGTTCTTC.

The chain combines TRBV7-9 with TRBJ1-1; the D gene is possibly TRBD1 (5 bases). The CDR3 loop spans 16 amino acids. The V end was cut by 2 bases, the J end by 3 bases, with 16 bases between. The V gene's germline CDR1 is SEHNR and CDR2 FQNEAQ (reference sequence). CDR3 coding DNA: TGTGCCAGCAGCTTATACGGGGCAGGAGCGGACACTGAAGCTTTCTTT. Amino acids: CASSLYGAGADTEAFF.

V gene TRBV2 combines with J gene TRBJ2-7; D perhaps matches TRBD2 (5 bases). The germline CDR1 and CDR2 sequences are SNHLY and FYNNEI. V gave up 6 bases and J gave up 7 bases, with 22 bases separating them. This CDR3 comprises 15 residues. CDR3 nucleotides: TGTGCCAGCAGAGGTCTCCGGGAAGCGCCGGGGGAGCAGTACTTC. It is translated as CASRGLREAPGEQYF.

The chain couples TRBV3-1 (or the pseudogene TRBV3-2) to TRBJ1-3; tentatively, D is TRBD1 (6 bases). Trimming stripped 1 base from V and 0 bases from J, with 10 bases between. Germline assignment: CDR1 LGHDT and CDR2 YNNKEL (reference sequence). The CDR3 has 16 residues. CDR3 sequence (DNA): TGTGCCAGCAGCCAAGTTGGGGGCCTCTCTGGAAACACCATATATTTT. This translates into CASSQVGGLSGNTIYF.

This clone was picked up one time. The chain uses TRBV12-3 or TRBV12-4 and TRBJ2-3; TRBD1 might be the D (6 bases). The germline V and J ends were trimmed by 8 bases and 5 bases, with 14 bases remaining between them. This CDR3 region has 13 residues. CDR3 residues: CASAGDNRDTQYF. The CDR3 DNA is TGTGCCAGCGCCGGGGACAACCGAGATACGCAGTATTTT.

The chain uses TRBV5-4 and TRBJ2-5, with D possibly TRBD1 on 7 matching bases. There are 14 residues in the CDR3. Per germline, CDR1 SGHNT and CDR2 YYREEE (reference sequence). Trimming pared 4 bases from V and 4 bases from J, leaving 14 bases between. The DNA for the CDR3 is TGTGCCAGCAGCCCCAGGGGGGCAGGAGAGACCCAGTACTTC. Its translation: CASSPRGAGETQYF.

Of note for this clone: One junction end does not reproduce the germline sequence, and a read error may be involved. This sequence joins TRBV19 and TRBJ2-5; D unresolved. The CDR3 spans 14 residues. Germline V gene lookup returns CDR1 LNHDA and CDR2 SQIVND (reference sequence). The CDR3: CAGSIGPLRETQYF. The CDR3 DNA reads TGTGCCGGTAGTATTGGGCCCCTCAGAGAGACCCAGTACTTC.

The DNA for the CDR3 is TGTGCCAGCAGTGAGGGGAGCTCTGGAAACACCATATATTTT. It translates to CASSEGSSGNTIYF. The rearrangement links TRBV2 to TRBJ1-3, with D uncertain. The V gene lost 3 bases and the J gene lost 0 bases, with 6 bases spanning the gap. The CDR3 length is 14 residues. From germline, CDR1 is SNHLY and CDR2 FYNNEI.

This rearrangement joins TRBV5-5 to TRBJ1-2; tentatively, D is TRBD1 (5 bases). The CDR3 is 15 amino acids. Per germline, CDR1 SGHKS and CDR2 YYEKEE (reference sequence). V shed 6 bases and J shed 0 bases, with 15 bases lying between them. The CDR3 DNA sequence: TGTGCCAGCAACCCGAGCGGGGGGACTAACTATGGCTACACCTTC. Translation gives CASNPSGGTNYGYTF.

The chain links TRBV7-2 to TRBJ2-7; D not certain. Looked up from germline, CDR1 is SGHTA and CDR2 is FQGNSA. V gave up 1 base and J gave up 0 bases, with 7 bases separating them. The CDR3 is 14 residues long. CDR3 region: CASSLEPSSYEQYF. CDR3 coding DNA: TGTGCCAGCAGCTTAGAACCCTCCTCCTACGAGCAGTACTTC. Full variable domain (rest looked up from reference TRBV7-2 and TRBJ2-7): GAGVSQSPSNKVTEKGKDVELRCDPISGHTALYWYRQSLGQGLEFLIYFQGNSAPDKSGLPSDRFSAERTGGSVSTLTIQRTQQEDSAVYLCASSLEPSSYEQYFGPGTRLTVT.

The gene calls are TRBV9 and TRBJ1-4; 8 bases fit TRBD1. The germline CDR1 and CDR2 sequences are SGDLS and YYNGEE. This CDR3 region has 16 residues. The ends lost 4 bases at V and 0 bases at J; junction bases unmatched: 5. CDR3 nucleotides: TGTGCCAGCAGCCAGGGGGCAGGAACAACTAATGAAAAACTGTTTTTT. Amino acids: CASSQGAGTTNEKLFF.

CDR3 in amino acids: CASRRGTGELFF. In DNA form, the CDR3 reads TGTGCCAGCAGAAGGGGGACCGGGGAGCTGTTTTTT. The chain couples TRBV5-8 to TRBJ2-2; a possible D gene is TRBD1 (6 bases). The CDR3 has 12 amino acids. Deletions cut 5 bases from V and 5 bases from J, with 7 bases between. Germline V gene sequence: CDR1 SGHTS, CDR2 YDEGEE.

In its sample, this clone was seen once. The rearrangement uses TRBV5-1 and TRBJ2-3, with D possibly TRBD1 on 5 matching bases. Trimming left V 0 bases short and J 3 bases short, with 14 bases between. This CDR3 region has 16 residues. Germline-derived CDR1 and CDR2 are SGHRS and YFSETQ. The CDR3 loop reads CASSLEGAVRTDTQYF. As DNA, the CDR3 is TGCGCCAGCAGCTTGGAAGGGGCGGTGAGGACAGATACGCAGTATTTT.

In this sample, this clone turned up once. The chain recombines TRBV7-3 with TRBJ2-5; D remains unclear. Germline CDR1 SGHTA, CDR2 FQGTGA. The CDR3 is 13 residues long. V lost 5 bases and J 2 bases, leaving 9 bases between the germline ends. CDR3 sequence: CASSARIQETQYF. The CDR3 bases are TGTGCCAGCAGCGCAAGGATTCAAGAGACCCAGTACTTC.

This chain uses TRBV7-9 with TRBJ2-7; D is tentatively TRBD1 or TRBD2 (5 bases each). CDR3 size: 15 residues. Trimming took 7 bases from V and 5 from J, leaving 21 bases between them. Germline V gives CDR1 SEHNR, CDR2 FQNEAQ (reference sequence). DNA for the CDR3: TGTGCCAGCATCCTAGGGCGAGGGGACCCCAACGAGCAGTACTTC. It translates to CASILGRGDPNEQYF. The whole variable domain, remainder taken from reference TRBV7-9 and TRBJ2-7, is DTGVSQNPRHKITKRGQNVTFRCDPISEHNRLYWYRQTLGQGPEFLTYFQNEAQLEKSRLLSDRFSAERPKGSFSTLEIQRTEQGDSAMYLCASILGRGDPNEQYFGPGTRLTVT.

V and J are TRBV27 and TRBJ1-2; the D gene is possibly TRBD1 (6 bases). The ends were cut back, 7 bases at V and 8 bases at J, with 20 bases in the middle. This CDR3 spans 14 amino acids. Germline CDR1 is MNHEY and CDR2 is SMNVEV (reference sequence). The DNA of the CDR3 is TGTGCCAGCAACCCCCGGGGGGGGGCGGGCGGCTACACCTTC. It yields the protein CASNPRGGAGGYTF.

CDR3 protein: CASNHQPLDGYTF. The DNA of the CDR3 is TGTGCCAGCAATCACCAACCCCTTGACGGCTACACCTTC. The chain carries TRBV6-4 and TRBJ1-2; D is unresolved. Germline V gives CDR1 MRHNA, CDR2 SNTAGT. CDR3 length: 13 amino acids. Deletions cut 7 bases from V and 8 bases from J, with 17 bases between.

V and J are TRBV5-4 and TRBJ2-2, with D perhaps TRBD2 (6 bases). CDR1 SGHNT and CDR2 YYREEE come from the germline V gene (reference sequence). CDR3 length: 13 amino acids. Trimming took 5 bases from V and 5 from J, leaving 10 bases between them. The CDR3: CASRRLGTGELFF. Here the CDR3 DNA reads TGTGCCAGCAGACGACTAGGGACCGGGGAGCTGTTTTTT.

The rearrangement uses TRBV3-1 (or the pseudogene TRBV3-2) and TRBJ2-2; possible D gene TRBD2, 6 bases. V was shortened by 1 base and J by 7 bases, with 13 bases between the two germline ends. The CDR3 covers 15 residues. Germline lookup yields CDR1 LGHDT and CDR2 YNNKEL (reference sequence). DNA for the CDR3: TGTGCCAGCAGCCAAGGCGCCGCTAGCGTCGGGGAGCTGTTTTTT. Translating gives CASSQGAASVGELFF.

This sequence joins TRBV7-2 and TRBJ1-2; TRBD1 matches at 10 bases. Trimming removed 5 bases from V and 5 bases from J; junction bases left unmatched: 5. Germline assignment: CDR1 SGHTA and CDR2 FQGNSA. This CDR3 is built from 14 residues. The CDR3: CASSPDRGRYGYTF. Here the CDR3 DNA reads TGTGCCAGCAGCCCAGACAGGGGGCGATATGGCTACACCTTC.

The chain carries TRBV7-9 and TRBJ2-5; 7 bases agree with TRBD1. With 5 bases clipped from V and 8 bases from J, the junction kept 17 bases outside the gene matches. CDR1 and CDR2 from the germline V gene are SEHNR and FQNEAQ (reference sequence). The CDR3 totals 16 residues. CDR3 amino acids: CASSLQGSTTKLTQYF. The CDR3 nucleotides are TGTGCCAGCAGCCTACAGGGGTCCACAACGAAGCTAACCCAGTACTTC.

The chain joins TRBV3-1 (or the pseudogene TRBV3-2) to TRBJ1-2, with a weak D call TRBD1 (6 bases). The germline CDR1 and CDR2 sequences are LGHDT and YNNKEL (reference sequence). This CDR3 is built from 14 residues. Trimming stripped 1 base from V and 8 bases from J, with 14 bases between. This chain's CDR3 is CASSQAGGRIGYTF. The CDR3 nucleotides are TGTGCCAGCAGCCAAGCGGGGGGGCGGATCGGCTACACCTTC.

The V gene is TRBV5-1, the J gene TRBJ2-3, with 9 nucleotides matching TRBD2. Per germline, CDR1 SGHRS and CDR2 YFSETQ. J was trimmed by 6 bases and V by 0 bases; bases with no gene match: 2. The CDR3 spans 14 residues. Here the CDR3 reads CASSLVLAGDTQYF. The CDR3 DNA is TGCGCCAGCAGCTTGGTCCTAGCGGGGGATACGCAGTATTTT.

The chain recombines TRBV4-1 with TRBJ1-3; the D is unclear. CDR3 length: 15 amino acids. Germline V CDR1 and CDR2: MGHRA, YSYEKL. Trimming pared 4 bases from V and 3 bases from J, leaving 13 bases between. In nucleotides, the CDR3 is TGCGCCAGCAGCCTTTGGGTCAGAAATGGAAACACCATATATTTT. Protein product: CASSLWVRNGNTIYF.

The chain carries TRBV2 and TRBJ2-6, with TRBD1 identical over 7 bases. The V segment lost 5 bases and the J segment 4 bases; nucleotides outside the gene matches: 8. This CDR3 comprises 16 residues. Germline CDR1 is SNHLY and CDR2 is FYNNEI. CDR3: CASSSGTVSGANVLTF. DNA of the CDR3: TGTGCCAGCAGTTCCGGGACAGTTTCGGGGGCCAACGTCCTGACTTTC.

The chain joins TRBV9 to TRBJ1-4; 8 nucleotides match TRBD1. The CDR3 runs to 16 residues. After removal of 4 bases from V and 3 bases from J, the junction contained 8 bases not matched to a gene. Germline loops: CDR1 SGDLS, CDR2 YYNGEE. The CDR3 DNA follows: TGTGCCAGCAGCTCAGGGGGCACAGGGGCTAATGAAAAACTGTTTTTT. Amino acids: CASSSGGTGANEKLFF.

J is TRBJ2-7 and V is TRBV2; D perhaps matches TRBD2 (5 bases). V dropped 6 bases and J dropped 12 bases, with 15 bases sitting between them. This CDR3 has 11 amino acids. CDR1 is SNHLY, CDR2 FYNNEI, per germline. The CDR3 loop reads CASSRTGSLYF. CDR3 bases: TGTGCCAGCAGCCGGACGGGGAGCCTGTACTTC.

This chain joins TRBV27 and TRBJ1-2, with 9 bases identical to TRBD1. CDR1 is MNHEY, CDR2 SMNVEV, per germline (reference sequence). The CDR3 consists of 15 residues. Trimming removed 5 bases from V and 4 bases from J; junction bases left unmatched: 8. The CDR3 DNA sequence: TGTGCCAGCAGTCCCGGGACAGGGAGGGGCTATGGCTACACCTTC. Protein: CASSPGTGRGYGYTF.